This T cell receptor (beta chain) is drawn from a study of blood T cell repertoires in COVID-19 (dated by TCRdb to 2018 to 2021). As for the study more broadly: Samples from collaborators originated in the United States, Italy and Spain and spanned both the acute and convalescent phases of COVID-19. Samples were obtained from the ongoing ImmuneRACE study (first 160 participants) and from 1,254 subjects provided by 6 global collaborators. The sample metadata nearly always contained a de-identified subject ID, COVID-19 status, age in years and sex. Deeply sampled blood TCRbeta repertoires from subjects exposed to, actively infected with, or recovered from COVID-19 were included in the dataset. Where available, HLA class I and class II types were taken from metadata supplied by the sample provider and were not determined by assay-based typing. The repertoires were made available in a free public database intended to serve as a resource for research on the immune response to SARS-CoV-2. The prospective study material was composed of cDNA or gDNA derived from T cells, B-cell-depleted T cells, or PBMCs.

Per the germline V gene (reference sequence), MNHNY is the CDR1 and SVGAGI is the CDR2. The CDR3, from cysteine to phenylalanine, totals 12 residues. Kept here is only the CDR3 DNA, which spans 36 bases and is read in frame from base 1. V drops 4 bases and J drops 9 bases, leaving 12 bases in between. The immunoSEQ Assay, a bias-controlled multiplex PCR, was used to amplify TCRbeta CDR3 regions from genomic DNA. The published analysis was carried out like this. Nucleated cell counts per sample were estimated from amplification of reference gene primers within the assay. To quantify the absolute abundance of each unique TCRbeta CDR3 rearrangement, sequence reads were collapsed and filtered. For each sample, productive Simpson clonality was calculated as the square root of Simpson's diversity index across productive rearrangements. Entries here come from immuneACCESS through TCRdb and include only in-frame sequences with V and J called. Some clones fail to appear in such tables; in the studies checked, an unresolved V gene covers under half of the shortfall, and the cause of the remainder is unknown. That table furnishes V, J and clone size, whereas the DNA furnished D and trimming. The sample table shows 55,000 to 65,000 clones, and around four fifths are seen once. The ten largest clones take up 3.5% of the sample.

A note on this clone: Its antigen is unknown. The input lacks base qualities; no much larger clone sits a single base away.

Study-wide conclusions, independent of this receptor: The quantity of clinical and demographic metadata differed by source and by participant and was supplied without curation.

Whole blood was collected in K2EDTA tubes by collaborating institutions according to the institutions' own protocols. For TCRbeta analysis, collaborator samples were shipped as frozen whole blood, as isolated PBMCs, or as DNA extracted from either sample type. The rearrangement joined TRBV6-6 to TRBJ1-1; tentative D gene TRBD1, with 6 bases matching. Material for sequencing was peripheral blood. The receptor was derived from a man between 60 and 75 years old with acute or convalescent COVID-19. The DNA sequence is given as TGTGCCAGCAGTTCGAACCGGGACAAAGCTTTCTTT. Its protein reads: CASSSNRDKAFF.